This TCR beta chain is drawn from a study of T-cell memory formation after mild COVID-19. Across the whole study: Clustering of TCRs was largely donor specific.

V was clipped by 5 bases and J by 7 bases; unmatched bases: 10. This CDR3 is built from 16 residues. This clonotype was counted between two and nine times. TCRdb called the 5' RACE reads again in MiXCR, with one record for every CDR3 protein. Among roughly 50,000 distinct CDR3 sequences listed, more than 8% were seen once. Sequenced material: PBMCs or a T cell subset sorted from them (not recorded which). The source is a man aged 18 to 29 who had mild COVID-19 (a few samples of this study predate the infection). Cell type and time point are not known. The chain carries TRBV12-3 or TRBV12-4 and TRBJ2-1, with 11 bases matching TRBD2. DNA for the CDR3: TGTGCCAGCAGTGCTCATAGCGGGGGGGCAAGGAATGAGCAGTTCTTC. Its protein is CASSAHSGGARNEQFF.